The source of this T cell receptor beta chain is a study of CD4+ T cells in melanoma. Clones were sequenced by immunoSEQ multiplex PCR, and TCRdb holds only the in-frame ones, with some missing. The table lists 18,000 or so clones, about four fifths of them singletons. Sequencing was performed on cells from a culture (not recorded whether cultured in vitro). The sequence was obtained from a human donor with melanoma.

In DNA, the CDR3 is TGCGCCAGCAGGGGACAGGGTTACACTGAAGCTTTCTTT. Protein product: CASRGQGYTEAFF. The chain uses TRBV10-2 and TRBJ1-1, with 9 bases that match TRBD1. CDR3 length equals 13 residues. The germline V gene encodes CDR1 WSHSY and CDR2 SAAADI. V lost 6 bases, J lost 3 bases, and 2 bases stayed unmatched.